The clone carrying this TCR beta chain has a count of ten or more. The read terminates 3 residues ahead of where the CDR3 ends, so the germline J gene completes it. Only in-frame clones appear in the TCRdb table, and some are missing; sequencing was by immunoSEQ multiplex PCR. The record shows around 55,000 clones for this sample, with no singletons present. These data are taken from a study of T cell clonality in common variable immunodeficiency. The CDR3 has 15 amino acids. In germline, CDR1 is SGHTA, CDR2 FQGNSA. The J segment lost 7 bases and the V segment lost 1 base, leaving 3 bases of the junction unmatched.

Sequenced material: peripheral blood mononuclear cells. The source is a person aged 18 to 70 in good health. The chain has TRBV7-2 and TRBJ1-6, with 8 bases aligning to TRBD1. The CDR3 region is CASSLGPGGNSPLHF. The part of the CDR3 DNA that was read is TGTGCCAGCAGCTTAGGGCCAGGGGGCAATTCACCC.